A selection of T cell receptor beta chains follows, all from one sample in a study of blood T cell repertoires in COVID-19. Repertoires were generated with immunoSEQ multiplex PCR, while TCRdb's copy carries only in-frame clones and drops some. The sample records around 160,000 clones, roughly 88% being singletons. Sequenced sample: PBMCs or T cells enriched from blood (not recorded which). The receptor source for this set is an older woman who had recovered from COVID-19. CDR3s include the opening cysteine and the closing phenylalanine or tryptophan. The D gene is left open where the match is weak. The listing skips clone size in some rows; elsewhere it reads once, few, many or a size class.

V gene,D gene,clone size,CDR3 length,J gene,CDR3 protein,CDR3 DNA
TRBV28,TRBD2,NA,15,TRBJ2-1,CASSFTSGRAHEQFF,TGTGCCAGCAGTTTCACCTCCGGGAGGGCCCATGAGCAGTTCTTC
TRBV12-3/TRBV12-4,NA,once,13,TRBJ2-2,CASGDIGAGELFF,TGTGCCAGCGGGGATATCGGGGCCGGGGAGCTGTTTTTT
TRBV10-3,TRBD1,few,16,TRBJ1-3,CAIRIWTGSAGNTIYF,TGTGCCATCAGAATATGGACAGGGTCAGCTGGAAACACCATATATTTT
TRBV5-1,NA,once,16,TRBJ2-5,CASSLAGVLYQETQYF,TGCGCCAGCAGCTTGGCTGGAGTGTTGTACCAAGAGACCCAGTACTTC
TRBV20-1,NA,few,11,TRBJ1-5,CSASGSQPQHF,TGCAGTGCTAGTGGGAGTCAGCCCCAGCATTTT
TRBV15,TRBD2,NA,15,TRBJ2-3,CATRNQAGSGDTQYF,TGTGCCACCAGAAACCAAGCGGGGTCTGGAGATACGCAGTATTTT
TRBV28,TRBD1,NA,14,TRBJ2-5,CASRPGQRQETQYF,TGTGCCAGCAGGCCGGGACAGAGACAAGAGACCCAGTACTTC
TRBV5-1,NA,NA,15,TRBJ1-1,CASSLDLVGGTEAFF,TGCGCCAGCAGCTTGGATCTTGTGGGGGGCACTGAAGCTTTCTTT
TRBV5-4,NA,NA,14,TRBJ2-3,CASSWANGTDTQYF,TGTGCCAGCAGCTGGGCAAACGGCACAGATACGCAGTATTTT
TRBV2,NA,NA,10,TRBJ1-2,CATRSGGYTF,TGTGCCACCCGTTCGGGTGGCTACACCTTC
TRBV4-1,NA,NA,15,TRBJ1-6,CASSQARTEVSPLHF,TGCGCCAGCAGCCAGGCTCGGACAGAAGTTTCACCCCTCCACTTT
TRBV5-1,TRBD1,NA,15,TRBJ1-2,CASSNGQGVIYGYTF,TGCGCCAGCAGCAACGGACAGGGGGTAATCTATGGCTACACCTTC
TRBV5-5,TRBD1,NA,14,TRBJ2-5,CASSFTGDAETQYF,TGTGCCAGCAGCTTTACAGGGGATGCAGAGACCCAGTACTTC
TRBV29-1,NA,NA,14,TRBJ2-1,CSVISPSSYNEQFF,TGCAGCGTTATCTCCCCGAGCTCCTACAATGAGCAGTTCTTC
TRBV6-5,NA,NA,13,TRBJ1-6,CASRSTSMAPLHF,TGTGCCAGCAGGTCAACATCAATGGCACCCCTCCACTTT
TRBV28,TRBD1,few,13,TRBJ1-3,CASSSTGGNTIYF,TGTGCCAGCAGTTCAACAGGGGGGAACACCATATATTTT
TRBV6-6,NA,NA,13,TRBJ1-4,CASSYSPEEKLFF,TGTGCCAGCAGTTACTCCCCTGAGGAAAAACTGTTTTTT
TRBV30,TRBD1,once,16,TRBJ1-2,CAWSSLRTGGLRGYTF,TGTGCCTGGTCCAGCCTTAGGACAGGGGGCCTTAGGGGCTACACCTTC
TRBV27,NA,once,16,TRBJ1-1,CASSSDLGGGGTEAFF,TGTGCCAGCAGTTCAGACCTGGGGGGTGGGGGCACTGAAGCTTTCTTT
TRBV24-1,TRBD2,NA,13,TRBJ2-1,CASDPGLPNEQFF,TGTGCCAGCGACCCGGGACTACCAAATGAGCAGTTCTTC
TRBV7-8,NA,NA,18,TRBJ2-4,CASSPTVGGGGNKNIQYF,TGTGCCAGCAGCCCTACTGTGGGAGGGGGAGGAAACAAAAACATTCAGTACTTC
TRBV5-6,NA,NA,15,TRBJ2-1,CASSPVGGSYNEQFF,TGTGCCAGCAGCCCGGTCGGGGGTTCCTACAATGAGCAGTTCTTC
TRBV5-1,NA,NA,15,TRBJ1-4,CASTLGVVTNEKLFF,TGCGCCAGCACCCTCGGGGTCGTCACTAATGAAAAACTGTTTTTT
TRBV6-5,NA,NA,16,TRBJ1-4,CASSYLSSGLGEKLFF,TGTGCCAGCAGTTACCTTAGCTCGGGACTTGGTGAAAAACTGTTTTTT
TRBV7-2,NA,NA,15,TRBJ2-7,CASSLGRGLSYEQYF,TGTGCCAGCAGCTTAGGGCGGGGACTCTCCTACGAGCAGTACTTC
TRBV12-5,NA,NA,14,TRBJ1-1,CASALAGLNTEAFF,TGTGCTAGTGCACTTGCCGGTTTGAACACTGAAGCTTTCTTT
TRBV5-1,NA,NA,14,TRBJ2-3,CASSFQASTDTQYF,TGCGCCAGCAGCTTCCAGGCTAGCACAGATACGCAGTATTTT
TRBV6-5,NA,NA,15,TRBJ2-7,CASSHRDLLSYEQYF,TGTGCCAGCAGTCACCGGGACTTGCTCTCCTACGAGCAGTACTTC
TRBV7-9,TRBD1,NA,15,TRBJ1-1,CASSFPGQGRTEAFF,TGTGCCAGCAGCTTCCCCGGACAGGGGCGGACTGAAGCTTTCTTT
TRBV18,TRBD2,NA,14,TRBJ2-3,CASSPVGRLDTQYF,TGTGCCAGCTCACCAGTCGGGAGGTTGGATACGCAGTATTTT
TRBV5-1,NA,NA,13,TRBJ1-2,CASAGATNYGYTF,TGCGCCAGCGCGGGGGCAACGAACTATGGCTACACCTTC
TRBV14,NA,NA,15,TRBJ2-6,CASSQLGSSLLSKSF,TGTGCCAGCAGCCAACTGGGCTCGTCCCTTCTTTCTAAGTCTTTC
TRBV10-3,NA,NA,13,TRBJ2-2,CAIGARNTGELFF,TGTGCCATCGGGGCCAGAAACACCGGGGAGCTGTTTTTT
TRBV18,NA,NA,14,TRBJ2-7,CASSPPSHPYEQYF,TGTGCCAGCTCACCACCGAGCCACCCCTACGAGCAGTACTTC
TRBV19,TRBD1,once,14,TRBJ2-7,CASSPSDRGYEQYF,TGTGCCAGTAGTCCGTCCGACAGGGGGTACGAGCAGTACTTC